Below are 8 T cell receptor beta chains sequenced from a single sample in a study of T cell responses to AZD1222 COVID-19 vaccine. Generated by immunoSEQ multiplex PCR, the TCRdb table keeps only in-frame clones and is missing some. This sample has approximately 150,000 clones, with roughly 93% found just once. Specimen: peripheral blood, collected on day 0 of AZD1222 vaccination. All receptors come from an adult in good health.

V is TRBV4-2 and J is TRBJ1-2, with a tentative D call TRBD1 (5 bases). The germline CDR1 and CDR2 sequences are LGHNA and YNFKEQ. This CDR3 region has 14 residues. The V end lost 4 bases, the J end lost 8 bases, and 17 bases lay between the germline ends. The CDR3 here is CASSPGKSGDGYTF. In DNA, the CDR3 is TGTGCCAGCAGCCCAGGAAAATCGGGGGACGGCTACACCTTC.

This chain links TRBV18 with TRBJ1-1; D is uncertain. Germline V gene data show CDR1 as KGHSH and CDR2 as LQKENI. This CDR3 contains 16 residues. V dropped 1 base and J dropped 0 bases, with 12 bases sitting between them. CDR3 in DNA: TGTGCCAGCTCACCACGGGAGGGCGGGGTGAACACTGAAGCTTTCTTT. Translation: CASSPREGGVNTEAFF.

CDR3 loop: CASSIPQVGAGARTHNNEQFF. The CDR3 DNA is TGTGCCAGCAGTATCCCCCAGGTCGGGGCGGGGGCCCGTACCCATAACAATGAGCAGTTCTTC. The V call is TRBV6-9, the J call TRBJ2-1, with D tentatively TRBD2 (7 bases). The CDR3 consists of 21 residues. The ends were cut back, 5 bases at V and 5 bases at J, with 34 bases in the middle. Germline-derived CDR1 and CDR2 are MNHGY and SVAAGI.

The J gene is TRBJ2-2, the V gene TRBV7-6; 13 nucleotides agree with TRBD2. The trim removed 5 bases at V and 4 bases at J, leaving 4 bases unmatched. The CDR3 loop spans 16 amino acids. Germline V gives CDR1 SGHVS, CDR2 FNYEAQ. The CDR3 is CASSTRTSGGTGELFF. The CDR3 DNA is TGTGCCAGCAGCACCCGGACTAGCGGGGGCACCGGGGAGCTGTTTTTT.

This chain links TRBV5-1 with TRBJ2-7; D remains unclear. In germline, CDR1 is SGHRS, CDR2 YFSETQ. The CDR3 loop spans 16 amino acids. V lost 0 bases and J 3 bases, leaving 16 bases between the germline ends. As DNA, the CDR3 is TGCGCCAGCAGCTTGGCCGCGGCGAAGGGTGGCTACGAGCAGTACTTC. Protein sequence: CASSLAAAKGGYEQYF.

This sequence joins TRBV7-2 and TRBJ2-7, with D perhaps matching TRBD2 (6 bases). Trimming removed 5 bases at V and 4 bases at J, with 15 bases between. CDR3 length equals 14 residues. The germline V gene encodes CDR1 SGHTA and CDR2 FQGNSA. CDR3 DNA: TGTGCCAGCAGCCGCGGGGACTTACTTTACGAGCAGTACTTC. Encoded protein: CASSRGDLLYEQYF.

J is TRBJ1-4 and V is TRBV7-7; D unresolved. Germline V gene lookup returns CDR1 SSHAT and CDR2 FNYEAQ (reference sequence). Trimming removed 3 bases from V and 5 bases from J, with 7 bases in between. CDR3 size: 13 residues. The chain's CDR3 is CASSLRLNEKLFF. CDR3 DNA sequence: TGTGCCAGCAGCTTGAGGTTAAATGAAAAACTGTTTTTT.

This chain uses TRBV5-1 with TRBJ2-7; D is uncertain. The germline CDR1 and CDR2 sequences are SGHRS and YFSETQ. The CDR3 extends over 14 amino acids. Trimming left V 5 bases short and J 4 bases short, with 16 bases between. The CDR3 nucleotides are TGCGCCAGCAGAGGAGACCTGCGATGGTACGAGCAGTACTTC. Amino acid sequence: CASRGDLRWYEQYF.